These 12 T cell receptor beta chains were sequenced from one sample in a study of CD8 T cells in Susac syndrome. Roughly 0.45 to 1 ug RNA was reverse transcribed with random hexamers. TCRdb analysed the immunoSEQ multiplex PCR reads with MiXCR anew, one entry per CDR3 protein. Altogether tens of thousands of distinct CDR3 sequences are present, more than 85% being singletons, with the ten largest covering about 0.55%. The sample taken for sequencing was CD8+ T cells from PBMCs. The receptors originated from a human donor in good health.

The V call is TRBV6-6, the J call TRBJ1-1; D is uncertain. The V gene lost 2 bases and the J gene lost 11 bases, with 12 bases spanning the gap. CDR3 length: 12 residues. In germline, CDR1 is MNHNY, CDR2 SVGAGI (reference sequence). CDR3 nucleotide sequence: TGTGCCAGCAGTTACGAGGGCCTAGGGGCTTTCTTT. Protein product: CASSYEGLGAFF.

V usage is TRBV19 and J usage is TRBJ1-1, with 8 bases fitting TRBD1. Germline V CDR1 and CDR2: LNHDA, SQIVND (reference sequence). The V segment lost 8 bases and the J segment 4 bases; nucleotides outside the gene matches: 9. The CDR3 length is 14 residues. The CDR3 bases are TGTGCCAGTGGCCTAACAGGGGGTATCACTGAAGCTTTCTTT. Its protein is CASGLTGGITEAFF.

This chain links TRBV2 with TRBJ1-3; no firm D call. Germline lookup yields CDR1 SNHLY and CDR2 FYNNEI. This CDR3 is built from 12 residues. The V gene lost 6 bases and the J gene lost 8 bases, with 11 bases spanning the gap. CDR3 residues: CASRQSGDTIYF. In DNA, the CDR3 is TGTGCCAGCAGACAATCCGGTGACACCATATATTTT.

CDR3 bases: TGTGCCAGCAGTCTCTTGGGGAGCGGGATCGAGCAGTACTTC. This encodes CASSLLGSGIEQYF. The J gene is TRBJ2-7, the V gene TRBV12-3 or TRBV12-4; 7 bases match TRBD2. The CDR3 sequence is 14 residues long. Losses at the gene ends were 5 bases for V and 6 bases for J; bases not matched to a gene: 10.

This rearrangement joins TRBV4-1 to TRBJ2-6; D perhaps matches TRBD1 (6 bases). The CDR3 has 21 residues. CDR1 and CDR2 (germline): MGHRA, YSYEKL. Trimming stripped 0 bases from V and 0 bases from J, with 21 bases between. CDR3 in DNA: TGCGCCAGCAGCCAAGAAGGGGATGGGGGCGTCAAGTACTCTGGGGCCAACGTCCTGACTTTC. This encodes CASSQEGDGGVKYSGANVLTF.

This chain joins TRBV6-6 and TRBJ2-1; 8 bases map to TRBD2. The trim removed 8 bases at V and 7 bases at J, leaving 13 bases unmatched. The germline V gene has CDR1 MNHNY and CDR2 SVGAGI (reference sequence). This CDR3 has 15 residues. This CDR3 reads CASDNGRANWNEQFF. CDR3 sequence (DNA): TGTGCCAGCGATAACGGGAGGGCTAACTGGAATGAGCAGTTCTTC.

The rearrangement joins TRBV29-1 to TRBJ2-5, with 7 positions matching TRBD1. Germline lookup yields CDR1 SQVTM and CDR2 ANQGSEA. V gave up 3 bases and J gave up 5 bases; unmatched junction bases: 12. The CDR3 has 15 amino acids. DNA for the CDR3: TGCAGCGTTGAGTGGCGGGCAAAACAGGGGGAGACCCAGTACTTC. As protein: CSVEWRAKQGETQYF.

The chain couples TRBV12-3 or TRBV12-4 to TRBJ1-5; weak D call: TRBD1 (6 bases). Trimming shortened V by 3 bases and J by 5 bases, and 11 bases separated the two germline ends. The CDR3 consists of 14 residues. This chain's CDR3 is CASSFGGVDQPQHF. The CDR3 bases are TGTGCCAGCAGTTTTGGGGGCGTCGATCAGCCCCAGCATTTT.

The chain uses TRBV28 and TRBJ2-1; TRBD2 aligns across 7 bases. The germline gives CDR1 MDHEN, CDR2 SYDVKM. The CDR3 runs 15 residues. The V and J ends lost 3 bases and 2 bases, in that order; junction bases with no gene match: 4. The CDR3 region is CASSLWEGAYNEQFF. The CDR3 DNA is TGTGCCAGCAGTTTGTGGGAGGGCGCCTACAATGAGCAGTTCTTC.

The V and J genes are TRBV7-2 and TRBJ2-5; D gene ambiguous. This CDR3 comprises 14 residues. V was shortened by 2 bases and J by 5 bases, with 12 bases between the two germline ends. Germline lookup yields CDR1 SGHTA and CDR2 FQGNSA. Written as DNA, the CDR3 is TGTGCCAGCAGCTTATACTCCGTCGGGGAGACCCAGTACTTC. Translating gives CASSLYSVGETQYF.

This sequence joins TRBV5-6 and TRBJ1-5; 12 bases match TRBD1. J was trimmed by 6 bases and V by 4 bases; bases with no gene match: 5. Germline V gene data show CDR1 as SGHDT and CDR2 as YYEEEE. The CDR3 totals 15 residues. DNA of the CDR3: TGTGCCAGCAGCGCCGGGACAGGGGGCCTTCAGCCCCAGCATTTT. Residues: CASSAGTGGLQPQHF.

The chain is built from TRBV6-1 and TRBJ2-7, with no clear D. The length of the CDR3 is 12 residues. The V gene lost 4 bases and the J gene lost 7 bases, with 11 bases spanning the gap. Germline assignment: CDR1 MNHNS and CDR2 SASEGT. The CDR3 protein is CASSADGLEQYF. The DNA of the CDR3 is TGTGCCAGCAGTGCGGACGGATTAGAGCAGTACTTC.